These T cell receptor beta chains were read from a single sample in a study of T cells in Graves' hyperthyroidism and ophthalmopathy. TCRdb re-called the multiplex PCR reads through MiXCR, storing one row per CDR3 protein. The data hold over 200,000 distinct CDR3 sequences, with 14% to 15% observed a single time. Sequencing was carried out using blood. All receptors derive from a woman aged 40 to 50 with Graves' hyperthyroidism that later progressed to Graves' ophthalmopathy. Each CDR3 is given with its conserved first and last residue. D genes are given only for firm matches. Clone size, where shown, is once, few, many, or a class for clones that have expanded.

TRBV2	-	TRBJ2-2	many	TGTGCCAGCAGACTCCGGGGGACCGGGGAGCTGTTTTTT	CASRLRGTGELFF
TRBV12-3/TRBV12-4	-	TRBJ1-2	many	TGTGCCAGCAGCCGACAGGCGGGTCTCTTTACTAGCTACACCTTC	CASSRQAGLFTSYTF
TRBV20-1	-	TRBJ2-4	many	TGCAGTGCTAGGAACGGGGATTACGCCAAAAACATTCAGTACTTC	CSARNGDYAKNIQYF
TRBV13	TRBD2	TRBJ2-1	many	TGTGCCAGCAGCCGGGGACTAGTGGGAGTAAGTGAGCAGTTCTTC	CASSRGLVGVSEQFF
TRBV6-1	-	TRBJ2-7	many	TGTGCCAGCGCCCTGCAGCAGGAGGTTCTCTACGAGCAGTACTTC	CASALQQEVLYEQYF
TRBV19	TRBD1	TRBJ2-3	many	TGTGCCAGTAGTACGATCGACAGGGTGTTCACAGATACGCAGTATTTT	CASSTIDRVFTDTQYF
TRBV5-1	TRBD2	TRBJ2-7	-	TGCGCCAGCAGCTTTGACGGGACTAGCGGGAGGGCCGGGGAGCAGTACTTC	CASSFDGTSGRAGEQYF
TRBV7-9	TRBD2	TRBJ2-3	few	TGTGCCACCCGGCCCGGGTGGCGGCGGGAGGTCACAGATACGCAGTATTTT	CATRPGWRREVTDTQYF
TRBV12-3/TRBV12-4	TRBD1	TRBJ2-7	-	TGTGCCAGCAGCTCAACAGGGGACGGCTCCTACGAGCAGTACTTC	CASSSTGDGSYEQYF
TRBV12-3/TRBV12-4	-	TRBJ1-3	many	TGTGCCAGCAGCCCCCCCACAGGCCTCTCTGGAAACACCATATATTTT	CASSPPTGLSGNTIYF
TRBV29-1	-	TRBJ2-7	many	TGCAGCGTTGCCCGCGGCTCCTACGAGCAGTACTTC	CSVARGSYEQYF
TRBV29-1	TRBD1	TRBJ1-1	many	TGCAGCGTTGAAGATTGGGGCGACCGGGACAGGGGTTCTAAAAACACTGAAGCTTTCTTT	CSVEDWGDRDRGSKNTEAFF
TRBV11-2	-	TRBJ2-5	few	TGTGCCAGCAGCTTAGATCTAACTTACCGGGCGTCGAGTATCCGGGAGACCCAGTACTTC	CASSLDLTYRASSIRETQYF
TRBV19	TRBD1	TRBJ2-3	many	TGTGCCAGTAGTCCTCGGACAGGCGCCCTCACAGATACGCAGTATTTT	CASSPRTGALTDTQYF
TRBV27	-	TRBJ1-6	many	TGTGCCAGCAGTTTATGGAGCTCCTATAATTCACCCCTCCACTTT	CASSLWSSYNSPLHF
TRBV5-6	-	TRBJ2-7	-	TGTGCCAGCAGCTTCAGCGTCAGGTCCACCTACGAGCAGTACTTC	CASSFSVRSTYEQYF
TRBV11-2	TRBD1	TRBJ2-7	few	TGTGCCAGCAGCCCCCCGGGACAGGGTTTCAACGAGCAGTACTTC	CASSPPGQGFNEQYF
TRBV12-5	-	TRBJ2-1	many	TGTGCTAGTGGTTTGGGAGACTACTTCAATGAGCAGTTCTTC	CASGLGDYFNEQFF
TRBV20-1	-	TRBJ1-5	few	TGCAGTGCTAAGGACCCACTGAATCAGCCCCAGCATTTT	CSAKDPLNQPQHF
TRBV11-2	-	TRBJ1-1	many	TGTGCCAGCAGCCCCTCGAGGCGGGGCACTGAAGCTTTCTTT	CASSPSRRGTEAFF
TRBV14	TRBD2	TRBJ2-1	few	TGTGCCAGCAGCCAAGTAGCGGGAGTCTACAATGAGCAGTTCTTC	CASSQVAGVYNEQFF
TRBV18	TRBD2	TRBJ2-1	many	TGTGCCAGCTCACCACCGGCGACTAGCGGGAACAATGAGCAGTTCTTC	CASSPPATSGNNEQFF
TRBV30	-	TRBJ2-3	many	TGTGCCTGGAGTGTAGGCCGCACAGATACGCAGTATTTT	CAWSVGRTDTQYF
TRBV19	-	TRBJ1-6	-	TGTGCCATAAGAAGGGATGGACGTTCACCCCTCCACTTT	CAIRRDGRSPLHF
TRBV24-1	-	TRBJ2-1	many	TGTGCCACCAGTGCATGGGGTTACAATGAGCAGTTCTTC	CATSAWGYNEQFF
TRBV19	-	TRBJ2-3	-	TGTGCCAGCACCGACAGGCGTTACACAGATACGCAGTATTTT	CASTDRRYTDTQYF
TRBV27	TRBD2	TRBJ2-7	-	TGTGCCAGCAGTCCAAGGACTAGCAGCTCCTACGAGCAGTACTTC	CASSPRTSSSYEQYF
TRBV12-3/TRBV12-4	TRBD2	TRBJ2-2	-	TGTGCCAGCCGGACTAGTGCCGGGGAGCTGTTTTTT	CASRTSAGELFF
TRBV7-9	-	TRBJ1-4	-	TGTGCCAGCAGTGAAGCGGCAGGGCTTCATGCAAAACTGTTTTTT	CASSEAAGLHAKLFF
TRBV5-1	-	TRBJ2-2	many	TGCGCCAGCAGCTCAGATCCTACTCCGGACAGATCGAACACCGGGGAGCTGTTTTTT	CASSSDPTPDRSNTGELFF
TRBV27	TRBD1	TRBJ1-4	-	TGTGCCAGCAAAACGGACAGGGGGCTTGAAAAACTGTTTTTT	CASKTDRGLEKLFF
TRBV13	TRBD1	TRBJ2-5	many	TGTGCCAGCAGCCCAAGACAGGGCATGGAATCAGAGACCCAGTACTTC	CASSPRQGMESETQYF
TRBV7-3	TRBD2	TRBJ2-2	many	TGTGCCAGCAGCTTAATTGGGGGGGACCCCGGGGAGCTGTTTTTT	CASSLIGGDPGELFF
TRBV11-2	TRBD2	TRBJ2-1	many	TGTGCCAGCAAGACCGGACTAGCGGGAGGGCCGGGGGGTAGGGAGCAGTTCTTC	CASKTGLAGGPGGREQFF
TRBV7-9	-	TRBJ2-1	-	TGTGCCAGCACCTTAGTGATCAATGAGCAGTTCTTC	CASTLVINEQFF
TRBV7-8	-	TRBJ2-5	many	TGTGCCAGCAGCCCGACGCGGGATGGGGAGACCCAGTACTTC	CASSPTRDGETQYF
TRBV5-1	-	TRBJ1-3	once	TGCGCCAGCAGCTTGGGGAGTAGTGGCCTGGGAGGAAACACCATATATTTT	CASSLGSSGLGGNTIYF
TRBV9	TRBD2	TRBJ2-7	few	TGTGCCAGCAGCGTAGGGTTACCGGGGGGACCCTACGAGCAGTACTTC	CASSVGLPGGPYEQYF
TRBV12-3/TRBV12-4	-	TRBJ2-2	many	TGTGCCAGCAGTTTTTCCACCCCGAACACCGGGGAGCTGTTTTTT	CASSFSTPNTGELFF
TRBV27	TRBD1	TRBJ2-3	few	TGTGCCAGCAGTTTGTCCCAGGGGGCAGATACGCAGTATTTT	CASSLSQGADTQYF
TRBV28	-	TRBJ1-6	many	TGTGCCAGCAGTTTCGGTTATTCGTGGTTGAGTCCAAAAGAGCCTGAGGAAAATTCACCCCTCCACTTT	CASSFGYSWLSPKEPEENSPLHF
TRBV20-1	TRBD2	TRBJ2-1	many	TGCAGTGCTTTGGGACTAGCGAACAATGAGCAGTTCTTC	CSALGLANNEQFF
TRBV11-2	-	TRBJ2-5	many	TGTGCCAACCCCCCCTCTCAAGAGACCCAGTACTTC	CANPPSQETQYF